A selection of T cell receptor beta chains follows, all from one sample in a study of T cells in Graves' hyperthyroidism and ophthalmopathy. Via MiXCR, TCRdb re-called the multiplex PCR reads, giving one row per CDR3 protein. The profile shows 550,000 to 850,000 distinct CDR3 sequences, around 20% of them singletons. Sequencing input: blood. These receptor sequences come from a woman between 50 and 59 years old with Graves' hyperthyroidism that later progressed to Graves' ophthalmopathy. The CDR3 runs from the conserved cysteine through the conserved F or W. The order of the fields is clone size, D gene, V gene, J gene, CDR3 DNA, CDR3 protein. A D gene is named only where the DNA matches it firmly. Size is stated for part of the rows, as once, few or many counts, or as a class when the clone is expanded.

>NA|TRBD1|TRBV6-5|TRBJ2-7
TGTGCCAGCAGTTACCAATCGGGACAGGGAGGCGAGCAGTACTTC
CASSYQSGQGGEQYF
>few|TRBD1|TRBV10-1|TRBJ1-1
TGCGCCAGCAGTGATACCCGGGACAGGGCTGAAGCTTTCTTT
CASSDTRDRAEAFF
>NA|TRBD1|TRBV7-2|TRBJ1-5
TGTGCCAGCAGTCTAGACAGGGGGATTGACCAGCCCCAGCATTTT
CASSLDRGIDQPQHF
>many|NA|TRBV7-3|TRBJ2-7
TGTGCCAGCAGCTTAACCGGGGGTGGCAACGAGCAGTACTTC
CASSLTGGGNEQYF
>NA|TRBD1|TRBV20-1|TRBJ1-1
TGCAGTGCTAGATCGGGCAGGGGGGTATCGAGCACTGAAGCTTTCTTT
CSARSGRGVSSTEAFF
>NA|TRBD1|TRBV6-1|TRBJ2-3
TGTGCCAGCAGAATCAGGGGGTCCACAGATACGCAGTATTTT
CASRIRGSTDTQYF
>NA|NA|TRBV6-1|TRBJ2-3
TGTGCCAGCAGTGAAGAAACTAGCTGGGATGATACGCAGTATTTT
CASSEETSWDDTQYF
>NA|NA|TRBV7-9|TRBJ2-3
TGTGCCAGCAGCTTAGCGGGGGGCCAGTCGGATACGCAGTATTTT
CASSLAGGQSDTQYF
>NA|NA|TRBV29-1|TRBJ1-1
TGCAGCGTTGACCCCTTCTCCGGGGGCTATACGAACACTGAAGCTTTCTTT
CSVDPFSGGYTNTEAFF
>NA|NA|TRBV25-1|TRBJ2-7
TGTGCCAGCATAGGCCAGGGTGGTCTATTCGAGCAGTACTTC
CASIGQGGLFEQYF
>NA|NA|TRBV6-2/TRBV6-3|TRBJ2-1
TGTGCCAGCATTTATCTAGGCTATTCGTATAATGAGCAGTTCTTC
CASIYLGYSYNEQFF
>NA|NA|TRBV19|TRBJ2-7
TGTGCCAGTAGTATCGGATCCCACTACGAGCAGTACTTC
CASSIGSHYEQYF
>NA|NA|TRBV5-1|TRBJ1-1
TGCGCCAGCAGCTTCCAGGGAGGGTTGTACACTGAAGCTTTCTTT
CASSFQGGLYTEAFF
>NA|TRBD2|TRBV15|TRBJ2-7
TGTGCCACCAGCAGAACGTCGGGGACTAGTGACGAGCAGTACTTC
CATSRTSGTSDEQYF
>few|TRBD1|TRBV7-2|TRBJ1-2
TGTGCCAGCAGCGAAGACAGGGGGCATACCTATGGCTACACCTTC
CASSEDRGHTYGYTF
>few|TRBD1|TRBV20-1|TRBJ1-1
TGCAGTGCTCCCCAAGACGGGACAGGGGACACTGAAGCTTTCTTT
CSAPQDGTGDTEAFF
>many|NA|TRBV9|TRBJ1-1
TGTGCCAGCAGCCCGACGACGGAATACACTGAAGCTTTCTTT
CASSPTTEYTEAFF
>many|TRBD2|TRBV3-1|TRBJ2-3
TGTGCCAGCAGCCAAGGCCTAGCGGGGGCCACAGATACGCAGTATTTT
CASSQGLAGATDTQYF
>NA|NA|TRBV19|TRBJ1-1
TGTGCCAGTAGTATGGGCCTGGGCAGGAGGGCTTTCTTT
CASSMGLGRRAFF
>NA|NA|TRBV14|TRBJ1-1
TGTGCCAGCAGCCTTAACGGGGAAGGGGTGCGAGCTTTCTTT
CASSLNGEGVRAFF
>many|NA|TRBV5-1|TRBJ2-2
TGCGCCAGCAGCTTGGTCGGGGAGAACACCGGGGAGCTGTTTTTT
CASSLVGENTGELFF
>many|NA|TRBV7-9|TRBJ2-5
TGTGCCAGCAGTTCCGGGCCCGGGGAATTGACCCAGTACTTC
CASSSGPGELTQYF
>many|NA|TRBV5-1|TRBJ1-1
TGTGCCAGCAGTCGCGGGGGAGACACTGAAGCTTTCTTT
CASSRGGDTEAFF
>NA|NA|TRBV7-9|TRBJ2-2
TGTGCCAGCAAAGGACCCTCTTCGAACACCGGGGAGCTGTTTTTT
CASKGPSSNTGELFF
>few|NA|TRBV7-3|TRBJ2-5
TGTGCCAGCAGCCCCTTTCAGGGGATTATGGAGACCCAGTACTTC
CASSPFQGIMETQYF
>few|TRBD2|TRBV30|TRBJ2-1
TGTGCCTGGAGTGTAGGGCTAGCGGAGTACAATGAGCAGTTCTTC
CAWSVGLAEYNEQFF
>NA|NA|TRBV19|TRBJ1-1
TGTGCCACCGCAGCCCAGGTCGGGACTGAAGCTTTCTTT
CATAAQVGTEAFF
>NA|NA|TRBV20-1|TRBJ1-5
TGCAGTGCTAGACGTTTGAATTGGCGGGGTGGAGATCAGCCCCAGCATTTT
CSARRLNWRGGDQPQHF
>many|TRBD2|TRBV5-1|TRBJ2-1
TGCGCCAGCAGCGGACCGGGGGGGCTGGAAAATGAGCAGTTCTTC
CASSGPGGLENEQFF
>NA|NA|TRBV30|TRBJ2-2
TGTGCCTGGAGTAAAGGTCTCGGGGAGCTGTTTTTT
CAWSKGLGELFF
>NA|NA|TRBV5-4|TRBJ2-2
TGTGCCAGCAGCTTGAAACATGCCGCGAACACCGGGGAGCTGTTTTTT
CASSLKHAANTGELFF
>few|NA|TRBV3-1|TRBJ2-7
TGTGCCAGCAGCCAAAAAAGGGAGACCTACGAGCAGTACTTC
CASSQKRETYEQYF
>many|NA|TRBV3-1|TRBJ2-7
TGTGCCAGCAGCCAAACCGTATATGGGCAGTACTTC
CASSQTVYGQYF
>few|TRBD2|TRBV6-1|TRBJ2-3
TGTGCCAGCAGTTGGCTTAGCGGGGAACCCCCCACAGATACGCAGTATTTT
CASSWLSGEPPTDTQYF
>many|TRBD1|TRBV12-3/TRBV12-4|TRBJ1-1
TGTGCCAGCAGTTTAGGGCAGGGGGCGATGGTGAACACTGAAGCTTTCTTT
CASSLGQGAMVNTEAFF
>many|NA|TRBV29-1|TRBJ1-1
TGCAGCGTTGGGGTCGCGTACATGAACACTGAAGCTTTCTTT
CSVGVAYMNTEAFF
>many|TRBD1|TRBV6-1|TRBJ1-5
TGTGCCAGCAGCCTAACAGGGGTCGATCAGCCCCAGCATTTT
CASSLTGVDQPQHF
>NA|NA|TRBV4-1|TRBJ1-1
TGCGCCAGCAGCTCCAGGGTACAGCACCCTGAAGCTTTCTTT
CASSSRVQHPEAFF
>NA|NA|TRBV12-5|TRBJ2-1
TGTGCTAGTGGTTTAATAGGGGCTGAGCAGTTCTTC
CASGLIGAEQFF
>NA|NA|TRBV12-3/TRBV12-4|TRBJ2-1
TGTGCCAGCAGTTTCAACGTTGGGTCCTACAATGAGCAGTTCTTC
CASSFNVGSYNEQFF
>NA|NA|TRBV2|TRBJ2-2
TGTGCCAGCAGCCCCGACCCCCCGCGGGGACCCACCGGGGAGCTGTTTTTT
CASSPDPPRGPTGELFF
>few|TRBD2|TRBV19|TRBJ2-7
TGTGCCAGTAGTATGAGCCCCACTAGCGGGCAGTACTTC
CASSMSPTSGQYF
>NA|NA|TRBV5-6|TRBJ1-3
TGTGCCAGCAGTTACACAGGGCTTAAGGACACCATATATTTT
CASSYTGLKDTIYF
>few|NA|TRBV6-2/TRBV6-3|TRBJ1-1
TGTGCCAGCAGTTACGATTGGGGACAAACTGAAGCTTTCTTT
CASSYDWGQTEAFF
>NA|NA|TRBV4-1|TRBJ1-5
TGCGCCAGCAGCCAAGTAGGATCGAAAAAGGGTCAGCCCCAGCATTTT
CASSQVGSKKGQPQHF
>many|NA|TRBV12-3/TRBV12-4|TRBJ1-3
TGTGCCAGCAGTTCGACGGTCTCTGGAAACACCATATATTTT
CASSSTVSGNTIYF
>NA|NA|TRBV28|TRBJ1-4
TGTGCCAGCAGTTTACCCAGGGCCTTTGAGGAAAAACTGTTTTTT
CASSLPRAFEEKLFF
>many|TRBD2|TRBV30|TRBJ2-1
TGTGCCTGGAGTAGACTAGGACTAGCGGGGGAAAAGCAGTTCTTC
CAWSRLGLAGEKQFF
>many|NA|TRBV13|TRBJ1-2
TGTGCCAGCAGCTCGAGGTCCTATGGCTACACCTTC
CASSSRSYGYTF
>NA|NA|TRBV2|TRBJ1-1
TGTGCCAGCAGTGAAGCAAGCAGGGGGAACACTGAAGCTTTCTTT
CASSEASRGNTEAFF
>few|TRBD2|TRBV7-2|TRBJ2-2
TGTGCCAGCAGCCCGGGACTATACCCCGGGGAGCTGTTTTTT
CASSPGLYPGELFF
>many|TRBD2|TRBV14|TRBJ2-3
TGTGCCAGCAGCCTCGACCTGCTAGCGGACAGCACAGATACGCAGTATTTT
CASSLDLLADSTDTQYF
>many|NA|TRBV11-2|TRBJ2-1
TGTGCCAGCAGCTTAGAGGTAGTGGTCCATGAGCAGTTCTTC
CASSLEVVVHEQFF
>NA|NA|TRBV2|TRBJ1-4
TGTGCCAGCAGGAGGACAGTAACTAATGAAAAACTGTTTTTT
CASRRTVTNEKLFF
>few|NA|TRBV19|TRBJ2-5
TGTGCCAGTAGTATGTCACAGGGCCACGAGACCCAGTACTTC
CASSMSQGHETQYF
>NA|NA|TRBV19|TRBJ1-3
TGTGCCAGTAGTATGGTTACAGCCGGAAACACCATATATTTT
CASSMVTAGNTIYF